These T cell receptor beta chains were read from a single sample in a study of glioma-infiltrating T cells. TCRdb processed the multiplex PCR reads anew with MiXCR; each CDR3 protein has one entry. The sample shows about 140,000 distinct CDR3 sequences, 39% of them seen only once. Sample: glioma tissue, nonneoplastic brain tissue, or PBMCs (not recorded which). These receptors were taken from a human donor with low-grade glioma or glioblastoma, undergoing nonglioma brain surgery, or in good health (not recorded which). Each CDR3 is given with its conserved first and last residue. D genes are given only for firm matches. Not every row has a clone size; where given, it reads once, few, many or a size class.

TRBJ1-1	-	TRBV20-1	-	TGCAGTGCTCAGTACGGGGGGGTCACTGAAGCTTTCTTT	CSAQYGGVTEAFF
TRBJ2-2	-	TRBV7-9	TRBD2	TGTGCCAGCACAGCGGGAGCCAACACCGGGGAGCTGTTTTTT	CASTAGANTGELFF
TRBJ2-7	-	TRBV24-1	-	TGTGCCACCGGTTCAACGGGCCACGACGAGCAGTACTTC	CATGSTGHDEQYF
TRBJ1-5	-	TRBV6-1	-	TGTGCCAGCAGTGTCCAGGGCGGACAGCCCCAGCATTTT	CASSVQGGQPQHF
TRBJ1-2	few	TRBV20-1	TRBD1	TGCAGTGCTAGGCCCGGGACAGGGGGTCCCTATGGCTACACCTTC	CSARPGTGGPYGYTF
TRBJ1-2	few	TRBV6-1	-	TGTGCCAGCAGCCCCGACTTGACAGACTATGGCTACACCTTC	CASSPDLTDYGYTF
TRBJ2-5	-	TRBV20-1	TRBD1	TGCAGTGCCGGGGACAGTTCTCAATCGGAGACCCAGTACTTC	CSAGDSSQSETQYF
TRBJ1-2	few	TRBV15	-	TGTGCCACCAGCAGAGATCATTTAGATGCAGGTTCCTATGGCTACACCTTC	CATSRDHLDAGSYGYTF
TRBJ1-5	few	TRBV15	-	TGTGCCACCAGCAGAGCGGGGGCGGCTCAGCCCCAGCATTTT	CATSRAGAAQPQHF
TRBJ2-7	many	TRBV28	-	TGTGCCAGCACTTCAGGGCAGGGGGGCGTGTACGAGCAGTACTTC	CASTSGQGGVYEQYF
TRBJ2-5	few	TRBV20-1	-	TGCAGTGCTTCGACACGGGGGACCCAGTACTTC	CSASTRGTQYF
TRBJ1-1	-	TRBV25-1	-	TGTGCCAGCAGTGAATATTTGTCCTCCCGGGCTGAAGCTTTCTTT	CASSEYLSSRAEAFF
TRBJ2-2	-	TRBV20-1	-	TGCAGTGTTCCCGGGACGGTGCACAACGCGAACACCGGGGAGCTGTTTTTT	CSVPGTVHNANTGELFF
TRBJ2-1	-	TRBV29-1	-	TGCAGCGTTGAATTTACAGTGGGTGAGCAGTTCTTC	CSVEFTVGEQFF
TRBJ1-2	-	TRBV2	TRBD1	TGTGCCAGCAGTCCCCGGACAGGAATTAAAGGCTACACCTTC	CASSPRTGIKGYTF
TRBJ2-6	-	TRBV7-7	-	TGTGCCAGCAGCCCAGGGAACGCTGGGGCCAACGTCCTGACTTTC	CASSPGNAGANVLTF
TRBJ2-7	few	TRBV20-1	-	TGCAGTGTTGGGGGGCGTAGCTCCTACGAGCAGTACTTC	CSVGGRSSYEQYF
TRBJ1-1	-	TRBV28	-	TGTGCCAGCAGCCCCCTGGGAAACATGAACACTGAAGCTTTCTTT	CASSPLGNMNTEAFF
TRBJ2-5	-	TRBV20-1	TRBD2	TGCAGTGCGCCGACTAGCCGAGAGACCCAGTACTTC	CSAPTSRETQYF
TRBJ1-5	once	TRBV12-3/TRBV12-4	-	TGTGCCAGCAGTTTCGCAGGGGCGATTCAGCCCCAGCATTTT	CASSFAGAIQPQHF
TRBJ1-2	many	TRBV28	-	TGTGCCAGCAGTTCCCCCGCCCCAAGGGATGGCTACACCTTC	CASSSPAPRDGYTF
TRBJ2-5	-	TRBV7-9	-	TGTGCCAGCAGCAGCCGGAGATGGACAGCTCACGAAGAGACCCAGTACTTC	CASSSRRWTAHEETQYF
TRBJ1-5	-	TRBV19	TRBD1	TGTGCCAGTAGGGACAGGGAGAATCAGCCCCAGCATTTT	CASRDRENQPQHF
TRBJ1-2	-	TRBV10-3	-	TGTGCCATCAGTGAGGGACAGAGTAACTATGGCTACACCTTC	CAISEGQSNYGYTF
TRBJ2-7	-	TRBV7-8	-	TGTGCCAGCAGCTTAAACGATCGCTACGAGCAGTACTTC	CASSLNDRYEQYF
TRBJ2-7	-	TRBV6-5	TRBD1	TGTGCCAGCAGTTTCTCAGGGACAGGGGTCTACGAGCAGTACTTC	CASSFSGTGVYEQYF
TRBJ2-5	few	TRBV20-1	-	TGCAGTGCTAGACGAGAGACCCAGTACTTC	CSARRETQYF
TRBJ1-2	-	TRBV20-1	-	TGCAGGACCGGGGGGCCGACTAACTATGGCTACACCTTC	CRTGGPTNYGYTF
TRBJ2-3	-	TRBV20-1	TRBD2	TGCAGTGCTAGAGACAGAGCGGGAGCGCCAGATACGCAGTATTTT	CSARDRAGAPDTQYF
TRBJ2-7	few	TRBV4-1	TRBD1	TGCGCCAGCAGGCTCGGACAGGACTCCTACGAGCAGTACTTC	CASRLGQDSYEQYF
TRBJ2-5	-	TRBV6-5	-	TGTGCCAGCAGAGGGCTAGCAGACTTGCAAGAGACCCAGTACTTC	CASRGLADLQETQYF
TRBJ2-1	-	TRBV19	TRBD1	TGTGCCAGTAGCTCAGGGGGCTGGAACGCTGAGCAGTTCTTC	CASSSGGWNAEQFF
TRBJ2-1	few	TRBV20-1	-	TGCAGTGCTAGGAGTGGGGTAAGCTCCTACAATGAGCAGTTCTTC	CSARSGVSSYNEQFF
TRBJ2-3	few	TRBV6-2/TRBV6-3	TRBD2	TGTGCCAGCAGCCGCTCTGGGACTAGCGGGAGGGCCTTAAGAGATACGCAGTATTTT	CASSRSGTSGRALRDTQYF
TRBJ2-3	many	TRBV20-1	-	TGCAGTGCTAGACTAGCCGCTAGATCAGATACGCAGTATTTT	CSARLAARSDTQYF
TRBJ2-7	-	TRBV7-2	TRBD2	TGTGCCAGCAGCTTAGGAGGTACTAGCGCCGCCTACGAGCAGTACTTC	CASSLGGTSAAYEQYF
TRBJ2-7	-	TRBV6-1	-	TGTGCCAGCAGGGACAGCCACGAGCAGTACTTC	CASRDSHEQYF
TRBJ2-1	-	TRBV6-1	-	TGTGCCAGCTCACCCGGGGCATACAATGAGCAGTTCTTC	CASSPGAYNEQFF
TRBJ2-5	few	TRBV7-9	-	TGTGCCAGCAGCTTAGTGGCGGAGACCCAGTACTTC	CASSLVAETQYF
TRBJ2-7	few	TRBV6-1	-	TGTGCCAGCAGACGCCTTATCGAGTCCTACGAGCAGTACTTC	CASRRLIESYEQYF
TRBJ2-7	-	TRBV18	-	TGTGCCAGCTCACCCCCAGGAGGAATCGAGCAGTACTTC	CASSPPGGIEQYF
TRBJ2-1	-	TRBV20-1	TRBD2	TGCAGTGCTAGTATGTATGGTAGCGGGAGGTTAGGGAATGAGCAGTTCTTC	CSASMYGSGRLGNEQFF
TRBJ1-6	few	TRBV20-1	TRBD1	TGCAGTGCTGAGTTGAGCTCCGGGACAGTTAATTCACCCCTCCACTTT	CSAELSSGTVNSPLHF